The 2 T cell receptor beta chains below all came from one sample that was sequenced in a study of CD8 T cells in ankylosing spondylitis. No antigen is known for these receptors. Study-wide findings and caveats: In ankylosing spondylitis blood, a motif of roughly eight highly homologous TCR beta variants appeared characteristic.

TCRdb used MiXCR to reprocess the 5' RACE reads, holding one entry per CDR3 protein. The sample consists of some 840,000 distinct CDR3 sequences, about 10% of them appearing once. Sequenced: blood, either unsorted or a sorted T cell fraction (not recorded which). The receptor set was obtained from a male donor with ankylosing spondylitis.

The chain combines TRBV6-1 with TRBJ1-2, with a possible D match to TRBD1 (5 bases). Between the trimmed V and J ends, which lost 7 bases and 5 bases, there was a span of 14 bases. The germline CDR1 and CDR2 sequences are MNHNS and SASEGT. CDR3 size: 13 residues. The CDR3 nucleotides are TGTGCCAGCACCCTCGGGACTCATTATGGCTACACCTTC. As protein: CASTLGTHYGYTF.

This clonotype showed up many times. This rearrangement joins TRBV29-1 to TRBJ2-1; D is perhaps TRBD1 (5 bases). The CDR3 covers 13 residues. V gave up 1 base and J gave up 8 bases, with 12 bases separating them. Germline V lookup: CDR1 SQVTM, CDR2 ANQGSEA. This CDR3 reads CSVEGQGLDEQFF. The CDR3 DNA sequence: TGCAGCGTTGAAGGTCAGGGTTTGGATGAGCAGTTCTTC.